One sample yielded the 17 T cell receptor beta chains listed below, sequenced in a study of T cells in women clearing cervical HPV infection. The protocol was immunoSEQ multiplex PCR, while the TCRdb copy is restricted to in-frame clones and leaves out a portion. Its listing shows 30,000 to 35,000 clones. Sequences were obtained from blood buffy coat. The receptor source for this set is a woman aged 18 to 75 with a cervical HPV16 infection that either progressed to CIN3+ or cleared (not recorded which).

Comment on this clone: The read terminates 3 residues ahead of where the CDR3 ends, so the germline J gene completes it. This chain joins TRBV5-1 and TRBJ2-2; 10 bases agree with TRBD1. Per the germline V gene, CDR1 is SGHRS and CDR2 is YFSETQ. J gave up 5 bases and V 4 bases, and 5 bases lay outside the gene matches. The CDR3 is 15 amino acids. The covered CDR3 bases are TGCGCCAGCAGCACGGGACAGGGGTCAACCGGGGAG. Amino acid sequence: CASSTGQGSTGE. The full CDR3 reads CASSTGQGSTGELFF.

Of note for this clone: The CDR3 is cut off 3 residues early in the read; its end comes from the germline J gene. The rearrangement uses TRBV5-1 and TRBJ2-7; 7 bases fit TRBD1. J was trimmed by 2 bases and V by 4 bases; bases with no gene match: 3. The V gene's germline CDR1 is SGHRS and CDR2 YFSETQ. This CDR3 spans 13 amino acids. The part of the CDR3 DNA that was read is TGCGCCAGCAGCGCAGACAGGGCCTACGAG. As protein: CASSADRAYE. The full CDR3 sequence reads CASSADRAYEQYF. Filled out from reference TRBV5-1 and TRBJ2-7, the complete variable domain reads KAGVTQTPRYLIKTRGQQVTLSCSPISGHRSVSWYQQTPGQGLQFLFEYFSETQRNKGNFPGRFSGRQFSNSRSEMNVSTLELGDSALYLCASSADRAYEQYFGPGTRLTVT.

Concerning this clone itself: The read ends 3 residues shy of where the CDR3 ends; the end is completed using the germline J gene. The chain combines TRBV10-3 with TRBJ2-2; D gene unclear. CDR1 and CDR2 from the germline V gene are ENHRY and SYGVKD. The CDR3 has 12 amino acids. V lost 6 bases and J 3 bases, leaving 5 bases between the germline ends. CDR3 loop: CAIRADTGELFF. The CDR3 DNA, read in part, is TGTGCCATCAGGGCAGACACCGGGGAG.

As regards this clone: The CDR3 extends 3 residues past the end of the read, so its final part is completed from the germline J gene. V usage is TRBV19 and J usage is TRBJ1-2, with TRBD1 matching 9 bases. CDR3 size: 14 residues. The junction had 5 bases not matched to a gene; V was cut back by 5 bases and J by 4 bases. CDR1 and CDR2 from the germline V gene are LNHDA and SQIVND (reference sequence). Here the CDR3 reads CASSPDRGVYGYTF. Incomplete CDR3 DNA: TGTGCCAGTAGTCCGGACAGGGGTGTCTATGGC.

On this clone itself: The CDR3 extends 3 residues past the end of the read, so its final part is completed from the germline J gene. This rearrangement joins TRBV5-1 to TRBJ1-2; no firm D call. Germline V gives CDR1 SGHRS, CDR2 YFSETQ. This CDR3 is 15 amino acids long. The CDR3 protein is CASSLGRSSYNDYTF. The CDR3 bases that were read are TGCGCCAGCAGCTTGGGCAGGAGCTCCTACAATGAC.

Note on this clone: Other DNA sequences of this sample code for an identical CDR3. CDR3: CASSSTSGYNDYTF. CDR3 DNA (partial): TGTGCCAGCTCATCAACTAGCGGCTACAATGAC. The V call is TRBV18, the J call TRBJ1-2; D not certain. The read halts 3 residues ahead of the CDR3 end, with the missing end drawn from the germline J gene. CDR3 size: 14 residues. Looked up from germline, CDR1 is KGHSH and CDR2 is LQKENI.

Points on this clone: The read terminates 3 residues before the CDR3 end, so the remaining end is supplied by the germline J gene. This chain joins TRBV5-1 and TRBJ2-5; D gene unclear. Germline V gives CDR1 SGHRS, CDR2 YFSETQ. V was pared by 0 bases and J by 5 bases, with 14 bases between. This CDR3 comprises 15 residues. CDR3 in amino acids: CASSLDPGPRETQYF. The sequenced CDR3 bases are TGCGCCAGCAGCTTGGATCCAGGCCCCCGGGAGACC.

Comments on this clone: The missing CDR3 end, 3 residues past where the read stops, is filled in from the germline J gene. V gene TRBV30 combines with J gene TRBJ2-5, with D perhaps being TRBD1 or TRBD2 (7 bases each). The germline V gene has CDR1 GTSNPN and CDR2 SVGIG (reference sequence). V lost 1 base to trimming and J lost 7 bases, with 13 bases between them. This CDR3 spans 13 amino acids. The sequenced part of the CDR3 DNA is TGTGCCTGGAGTGACCAGGGGGAGGGGACC. Protein product: CAWSDQGEGT. In full, the CDR3 reads CAWSDQGEGTQYF.

Partial CDR3 DNA: TGCGCCAGCAGCTCCCGGGACAGGGATAGTCAAGAGACC. Translating gives CASSSRDRDSQET. The CDR3 as a whole reads CASSSRDRDSQETQYF. V is TRBV5-1 and J is TRBJ2-5; TRBD1 agrees at 9 bases. The read ends 3 residues shy of where the CDR3 ends; the end is completed using the germline J gene. Unmatched junction bases numbered 8, after V lost 3 bases and J lost 2 bases. The CDR3 totals 16 residues. Looked up from germline, CDR1 is SGHRS and CDR2 is YFSETQ.

A remark on this clone: The sequence runs out 3 residues before the end of the CDR3; the remainder is reconstructed from the germline J gene. This chain uses TRBV7-9 with TRBJ2-5, with 8 nucleotides matching TRBD2. This CDR3 is 15 amino acids long. CDR1 is SEHNR and CDR2 is FQNEAQ in the germline V gene (reference sequence). The J segment lost 5 bases and the V segment lost 5 bases, leaving 10 bases of the junction unmatched. This chain's CDR3 is CASSKGLDTYETQYF. The CDR3 DNA, read in part, is TGTGCCAGCAGCAAGGGACTAGACACCTATGAGACC.

Comment on this clone: The same CDR3 is also encoded by other DNA sequences in this sample. The part of the CDR3 DNA that was read is TGTGCCTGGAGTTCCTATAGCAATCAGCCC. It yields the protein CAWSSYSNQP. In full, the CDR3 is CAWSSYSNQPQHF. J is TRBJ1-5 and V is TRBV30, with no clear D. The read ends 3 residues shy of where the CDR3 ends; the end is completed using the germline J gene. Trimming left V 2 bases short and J 0 bases short, with 5 bases between. The CDR3 is made up of 13 amino acids. Germline-derived CDR1 and CDR2 are GTSNPN and SVGIG (reference sequence).

Comment on this clone: Coverage ceases 3 residues before the CDR3 finishes, and the germline J gene fills in the end. This chain connects TRBV5-1 to TRBJ1-1; 9 nucleotides line up with TRBD1. This CDR3 spans 16 amino acids. Trimming cost V 1 base and J 4 bases; bases outside gene matches: 8. CDR1 and CDR2 (germline): SGHRS, YFSETQ. The CDR3 reads CASSLLWDRAGTEAFF. The covered CDR3 bases are TGCGCCAGCAGCTTGCTCTGGGACAGGGCGGGCACTGAA.

Points on this clone: The read is 3 residues too short to cover the CDR3 end, so that end is filled in from the germline J gene. The chain uses TRBV4-1 and TRBJ1-5; no definite D call. The CDR3 spans 17 residues. Trimming stripped 3 bases from V and 1 base from J, with 16 bases between. Germline lookup yields CDR1 MGHRA and CDR2 YSYEKL. CDR3 amino acids: CASSQGPRTRSNQPQHF. The sequenced part of the CDR3 DNA is TGCGCCAGCAGCCAGGGCCCGCGCACCCGGAGCAATCAGCCC.

Details on this clone: The missing CDR3 end, 3 residues past where the read stops, is filled in from the germline J gene. This chain connects TRBV18 to TRBJ1-3; 7 bases align to TRBD1. This CDR3 contains 15 residues. Losses at the gene ends were 6 bases for V and 0 bases for J; bases not matched to a gene: 5. Looked up from germline, CDR1 is KGHSH and CDR2 is LQKENI. CDR3 bases read: TGTGCCAGCTCGGCGGGACAGTTCTCTGGAAACACC. It yields the protein CASSAGQFSGNT. The full CDR3 protein reads CASSAGQFSGNTIYF.

Notes on this clone: The read falls 3 residues short of the CDR3 end, and the missing part is taken from the germline J gene. The chain joins TRBV7-6 to TRBJ2-1, with 11 bases that match TRBD2. Germline values: CDR1 SGHVS, CDR2 FNYEAQ. V trimming: 4 bases; J trimming: 2 bases; junction bases outside the gene matches: 1. This CDR3 is built from 15 residues. CDR3 bases read: TGTGCCAGCAGCTCGGGACTAGCGGCCTACAATGAG. Residues: CASSSGLAAYNE. The full CDR3 sequence reads CASSSGLAAYNEQFF.

In the case of this clone: The CDR3 goes on 3 residues after the read ends, and that part is filled in from the germline J gene. The chain has TRBV19 and TRBJ2-4; no firm D call. This CDR3 is built from 12 residues. Germline V CDR1 and CDR2: LNHDA, SQIVND (reference sequence). The chain's CDR3 is CASNDLNYGQYF. The part of the CDR3 DNA that was read is TGTGCCAGCAACGACCTTAACTATGGT.

Regarding this clone: The sequenced fragment ends 3 residues before the CDR3 boundary, so the rest is inferred from the germline J gene. This sequence joins TRBV7-3 and TRBJ1-2, with 8 bases lining up with TRBD1. The CDR3 consists of 15 residues. Per the germline V gene, CDR1 is SGHTA and CDR2 is FQGTGA. CDR3 sequence: CASSLGGQAYNDYTF. Incomplete CDR3 DNA: TGTGCCAGCAGCTTAGGGGGACAGGCCTACAATGAC.